This T cell receptor (beta chain) originates from a study of T cell responses to AZD1222 COVID-19 vaccine. The germline V gene has CDR1 KGHSH and CDR2 LQKENI. Trimming pared 2 bases from V and 0 bases from J, leaving 5 bases between. The CDR3 is 14 amino acids. Worth noting for this clone: Its antigen is not identified.

General study points: The donors showed a predominance of white British ancestry and of females, with possible underestimation of clonal diversity. Recipients of AZD1222 seropositive at baseline numbered only five or six.

The method was immunoSEQ multiplex PCR; TCRdb's version includes in-frame clones alone and lacks a portion of them. The data show some 150,000 clones, more than 70% seen once. The origin of this receptor is an adult in good health. The source was peripheral blood, collected on day 0 of MenACWY control vaccination. The gene calls are TRBV18 and TRBJ2-1; D not resolved. CDR3 region: CASSPTSSYNEQFF. The CDR3 DNA reads as TGTGCCAGCTCACCAACGAGCTCCTACAATGAGCAGTTCTTC.